The 7 T cell receptor beta chains below were found in one sample sequenced in a study of vaccination and CD4 T cells after COVID-19. Treatment indicated: roughly 10-day PBMC culture with coronavirus spike peptide pools or control peptides (ViraFEST assay). Cultured CD4+ T-cell DNA underwent Oncomine TCR Beta short-read sequencing. TCRdb independently ran MiXCR on the PCR reads; one entry per CDR3 protein. The sample contains some 14,000 distinct CDR3 sequences, about 64% of which appear only once. These receptors' antigens are unknown. The specimen was CD4+ T cells from blood, cultured in vitro. The receptor set was obtained from a human donor who had recovered from COVID-19.

The genes are TRBV11-3 and TRBJ1-2, with unresolved D. CDR1 and CDR2 from the germline V gene are SGHNT and YENEEA. V was cut by 2 bases and J by 8 bases, with 12 bases left in between. The CDR3 runs to 13 residues. The CDR3 is CASSLSGERGYTF. The CDR3, as DNA: TGTGCCAGCAGCTTATCCGGGGAGAGGGGCTACACCTTC.

The sample holds a few counts of this clonotype. The chain combines TRBV7-2 with TRBJ1-5; 10 bases align to TRBD1. CDR3 size: 15 residues. J was trimmed by 7 bases and V by 5 bases; bases with no gene match: 8. Germline CDR1 is SGHTA and CDR2 is FQGNSA. CDR3 amino acids: CASSPRQGAGQPQHF. In DNA form, the CDR3 reads TGTGCCAGCAGCCCCAGACAGGGGGCGGGACAGCCCCAGCATTTT.

The rearrangement links TRBV28 to TRBJ1-2; no firm D call. Germline V gene data show CDR1 as MDHEN and CDR2 as SYDVKM. With 5 bases removed from V and 3 bases from J, the gap between germline ends came to 7 bases. There are 12 residues in the CDR3. The CDR3 region is CASSIGDYGYTF. The CDR3 bases are TGTGCCAGCAGTATCGGGGACTATGGCTACACCTTC.

The genes are TRBV20-1 and TRBJ2-1; 12 bases match TRBD2. The V gene's germline CDR1 is DFQATT and CDR2 SNEGSKA (reference sequence). V dropped 6 bases and J dropped 7; count of bases not matched to a gene: 13. This CDR3 spans 16 amino acids. The CDR3 sequence is CSAYTPTSGRSNEQFF. The CDR3 nucleotides read TGCAGTGCATATACCCCGACTAGCGGGAGAAGTAATGAGCAGTTCTTC.

V gene TRBV2 combines with J gene TRBJ2-2; possibly TRBD1 for D (6 bases). The V end was cut by 4 bases, the J end by 2 bases, with 11 bases between. Looked up from germline, CDR1 is SNHLY and CDR2 is FYNNEI. The CDR3 is 15 amino acids. The CDR3 coding sequence is TGTGCCAGCAGTGCCGACAGGTTTAACACCGGGGAGCTGTTTTTT. Protein product: CASSADRFNTGELFF.

This sequence joins TRBV20-1 and TRBJ1-5; D is undetermined. The V end was cut by 6 bases, the J end by 4 bases, with 10 bases between. Germline V gives CDR1 DFQATT, CDR2 SNEGSKA (reference sequence). The CDR3 has 12 residues. This chain's CDR3 is CSATGVNQPQHF. The CDR3 DNA sequence: TGCAGTGCAACGGGAGTTAATCAGCCCCAGCATTTT.

V gene TRBV25-1 combines with J gene TRBJ1-6; D is undetermined. The CDR3 is made up of 12 amino acids. Germline V gene data show CDR1 as MGHDK and CDR2 as SYGVNS. Trimming stripped 1 base from V and 10 bases from J, with 5 bases between. The CDR3 region has the DNA TGTGCCAGCAGTGAATTGTCGTCACCCCTCCACTTT. It translates to CASSELSSPLHF.